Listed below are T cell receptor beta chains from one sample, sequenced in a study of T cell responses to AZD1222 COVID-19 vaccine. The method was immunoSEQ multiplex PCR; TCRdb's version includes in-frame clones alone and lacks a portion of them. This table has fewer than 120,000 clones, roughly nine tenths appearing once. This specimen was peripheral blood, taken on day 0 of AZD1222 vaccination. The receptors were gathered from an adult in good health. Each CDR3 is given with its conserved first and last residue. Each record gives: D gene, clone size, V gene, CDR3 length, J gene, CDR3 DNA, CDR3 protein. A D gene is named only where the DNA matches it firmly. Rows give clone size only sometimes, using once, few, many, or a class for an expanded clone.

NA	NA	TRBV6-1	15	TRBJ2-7	TGTGCCAGCAGTGAACTAGCGTCCCACTCCTACGAGCAGTACTTC	CASSELASHSYEQYF
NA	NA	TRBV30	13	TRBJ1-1	TGTGCCTGGAGGGGCAGGATTAACACTGAAGCTTTCTTT	CAWRGRINTEAFF
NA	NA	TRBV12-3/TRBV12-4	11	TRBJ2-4	TGTGCCACCGGGGTGGGAAACATTCAGTACTTC	CATGVGNIQYF
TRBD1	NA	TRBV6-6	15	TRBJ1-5	TGTGCCAGCACCAGGGACAGGGCTGGCAATCAGCCCCAGCATTTT	CASTRDRAGNQPQHF
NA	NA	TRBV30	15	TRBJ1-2	TGTGCCTGGAGTCCTGCGGTAGGGACGGTTTTCGGCTACACCTTC	CAWSPAVGTVFGYTF
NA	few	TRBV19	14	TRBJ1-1	TGTGCCAGTAGTCCCAATCCCGGACGAATGGGGGCTTTCTTT	CASSPNPGRMGAFF
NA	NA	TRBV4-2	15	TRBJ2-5	TGTGCCAGCAGCCAAGACCGGGGTCAGCAAGAGACCCAGTACTTC	CASSQDRGQQETQYF
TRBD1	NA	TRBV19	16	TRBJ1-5	TGTGCCACCACCGGGACAGGGCGGGGGAGCAATCAGCCCCAGCATTTT	CATTGTGRGSNQPQHF
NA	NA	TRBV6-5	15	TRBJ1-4	TGTGCCAGCAGCCCGGGACCGGCGACTAATGAAAAACTGTTTTTT	CASSPGPATNEKLFF
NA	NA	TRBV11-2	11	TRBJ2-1	TGTGCCAGCCTCCAACTAGATGAGCAGTTCTTC	CASLQLDEQFF
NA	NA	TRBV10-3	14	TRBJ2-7	TGTGCCATCAGTGCAGGCAGGGTGCCCTACGAGCAGTACTTC	CAISAGRVPYEQYF
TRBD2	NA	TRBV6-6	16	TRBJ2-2	TGTGCCAGCAGGACCTCTCTAGCGGGAGATACCGGGGAGCTGTTTTTT	CASRTSLAGDTGELFF
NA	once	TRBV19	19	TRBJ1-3	TGTGCCAGTAGTCCCGACACCCAAGAAAGCTCTAGGCCTGGAAACACCATATATTTT	CASSPDTQESSRPGNTIYF
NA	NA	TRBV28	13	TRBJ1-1	TGTGCCAGCAGCCTAACAGGGATAACTGAAGCTTTCTTT	CASSLTGITEAFF
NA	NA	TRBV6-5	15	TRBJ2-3	TGTGCCAGCAGCTACGGGGGCAGGGAGGGGAATACGCAGTATTTT	CASSYGGREGNTQYF
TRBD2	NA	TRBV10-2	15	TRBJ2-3	TGCGCCAGCAGTGTGAACGGGGGGGCCTCAGATACGCAGTATTTT	CASSVNGGASDTQYF
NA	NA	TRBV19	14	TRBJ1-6	TGTGCCAGTAGTCCCGTTGGGGGTAATTCACCCCTCCACTTT	CASSPVGGNSPLHF
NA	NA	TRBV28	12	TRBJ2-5	TGTGCCAGCAGTTCCCAGAGGGAGACCCAGTACTTC	CASSSQRETQYF
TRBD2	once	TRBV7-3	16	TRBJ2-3	TGTGCCAGCAGCTCCGGACTAGCGGGGGGATCAGATACGCAGTATTTT	CASSSGLAGGSDTQYF
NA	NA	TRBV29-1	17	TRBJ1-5	TGCAGCGTTGTTGTATCCCTAGGGGGGAACACCAATCAGCCCCAGCATTTT	CSVVVSLGGNTNQPQHF
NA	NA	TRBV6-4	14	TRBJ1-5	TGTGCCAGCAGTGAATGGGCCTCCAATCAGCCCCAGCATTTT	CASSEWASNQPQHF
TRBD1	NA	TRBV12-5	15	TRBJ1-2	TGTGCTAGTGCCCCGGAAGGGACAGGCGTTAGTGGCTACACCTTC	CASAPEGTGVSGYTF
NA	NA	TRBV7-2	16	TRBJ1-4	TGTGCCAGCAGGGAAAATTCGGGACGGAAAAATGAAAAACTGTTTTTT	CASRENSGRKNEKLFF
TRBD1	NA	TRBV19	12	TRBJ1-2	TGTGCCAGTCGACAGGGGAACTATGGCTACACCTTC	CASRQGNYGYTF
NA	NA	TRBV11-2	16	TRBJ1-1	TGTGCCAGCAGCATACATGGTGGGGGGCAGAACACTGAAGCTTTCTTT	CASSIHGGGQNTEAFF
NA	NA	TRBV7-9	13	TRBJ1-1	TGTGCCAGCAGTTATGACAGGAACACTGAAGCTTTCTTT	CASSYDRNTEAFF
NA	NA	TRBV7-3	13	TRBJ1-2	TGTGCCAGCAGCTTAAACCCCGGGGACGGCTACACCTTC	CASSLNPGDGYTF
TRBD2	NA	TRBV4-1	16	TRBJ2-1	TGCGCCAGCAGCCATGGGAATTTAGCGGGAGACAATGAGCAGTTCTTC	CASSHGNLAGDNEQFF
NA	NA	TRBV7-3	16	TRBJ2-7	TGTGCCAGCAGCCCCCGCCCTACAGCTAAGGGGAGCGAGCAGTACTTC	CASSPRPTAKGSEQYF